The 10 T cell receptor beta chains in this list originate from one sample, sequenced in a study of response to subunit inactivated influenza vaccine. TCRdb re-called the RT-PCR reads through MiXCR, storing one row per CDR3 protein. Seen here are 200,000 to 250,000 distinct CDR3 sequences, more than 10% observed once, and the top ten hold 7.8%. The input for sequencing was non-naive T cells sorted from PBMCs, taken less than 15 days before vaccination. These receptors were collected from a man aged 50-60 years who received an inactivated influenza vaccine.

The chain links TRBV10-3 to TRBJ2-2, with D possibly being TRBD2 (7 bases). V shed 2 bases and J shed 0 bases, with 19 bases lying between them. Looked up from germline, CDR1 is ENHRY and CDR2 is SYGVKD. The CDR3 extends over 19 amino acids. The CDR3 bases are TGTGCCATCAGTGAGCTGAGGCGGGGGCCTTTATCGAACACCGGGGAGCTGTTTTTT. It encodes CAISELRRGPLSNTGELFF.

The chain couples TRBV6-5 to TRBJ2-7, with 7 bases matching TRBD1. Looked up from germline, CDR1 is MNHEY and CDR2 is SVGAGI. The CDR3 consists of 14 residues. The trim removed 2 bases at V and 3 bases at J, leaving 4 bases unmatched. CDR3 protein: CASSYDQGVYEQYF. CDR3 DNA: TGTGCCAGCAGTTACGACCAGGGGGTCTACGAGCAGTACTTC.

By its share, this clonotype is medium-sized (0.01 to 0.1%). V gene TRBV12-3 or TRBV12-4 combines with J gene TRBJ1-2; D is possibly TRBD1 (6 bases). CDR3 length: 11 amino acids. V lost 6 bases and J lost 8, with 10 bases in between. The CDR3: CASSSGVGYTF. The CDR3 DNA is TGTGCCAGCAGCTCAGGGGTCGGCTACACCTTC.

The table lists this clonotype with a few counts. The V gene is TRBV5-1, the J gene TRBJ1-5; 8 bases are a match to TRBD1. In germline, CDR1 is SGHRS, CDR2 YFSETQ. There are 17 residues in the CDR3. J was trimmed by 4 bases and V by 4 bases; bases with no gene match: 13. CDR3 nucleotide sequence: TGCGCCAGCAGCCCTGGCCTTGGGACAGGCACTAATCAGCCCCAGCATTTT. Translation gives CASSPGLGTGTNQPQHF. The entire variable domain, with the rest obtained from reference TRBV5-1 and TRBJ1-5, is as follows: KAGVTQTPRYLIKTRGQQVTLSCSPISGHRSVSWYQQTPGQGLQFLFEYFSETQRNKGNFPGRFSGRQFSNSRSEMNVSTLELGDSALYLCASSPGLGTGTNQPQHFGDGTRLSIL.

This clonotype was observed a few times. The rearrangement links TRBV6-5 to TRBJ2-6; D gene uncertain. The V end was cut by 1 base, the J end by 4 bases, with 11 bases between. This CDR3 spans 16 amino acids. Germline V gene sequence: CDR1 MNHEY, CDR2 SVGAGI. CDR3 DNA sequence: TGTGCCAGCAGTTACTTGGATGTGACCGGGGCCAACGTCCTGACTTTC. It codes for CASSYLDVTGANVLTF.

The chain joins TRBV6-2 or TRBV6-3 to TRBJ1-1, with 7 bases aligning to TRBD1. CDR1 is MNHEY and CDR2 is SVGEGT in the germline V gene. The CDR3 contains 12 residues. Germline trimming cut 7 bases from V and 6 bases from J; bases unmatched to any gene: 5. In nucleotides, the CDR3 is TGTGCCAGCACGACAGGGCTGGCTGAAGCTTTCTTT. Translating it yields CASTTGLAEAFF.

This chain connects TRBV7-9 to TRBJ2-1, with 7 bases fitting TRBD2. The CDR3 runs to 16 residues. CDR1 and CDR2 from the germline V gene are SEHNR and FQNEAQ (reference sequence). J lost 0 bases, V lost 5 bases, and 7 bases had no gene match. CDR3 sequence: CASSPLGGVSYNEQFF. The CDR3 DNA reads as TGTGCCAGCAGCCCCTTGGGGGGGGTCTCCTACAATGAGCAGTTCTTC.

In DNA form, the CDR3 reads TGCAGTGCTTTAGTACGGAGAGCAGATACGCAGTATTTT. Protein product: CSALVRRADTQYF. V usage is TRBV20-1 and J usage is TRBJ2-3; D remains unclear. The CDR3 extends over 13 amino acids. Germline V gives CDR1 DFQATT, CDR2 SNEGSKA (reference sequence). V lost 5 bases and J 4 bases, leaving 13 bases between the germline ends.

This clonotype was observed a few times. The chain carries TRBV10-2 and TRBJ2-7, with D uncertain. The CDR3 is 15 residues long. The V end lost 4 bases, the J end lost 0 bases, and 13 bases lay between the germline ends. From germline, CDR1 is WSHSY and CDR2 SAAADI. This chain's CDR3 is CASSVGRRISYEQYF. The CDR3 DNA reads as TGCGCCAGCAGTGTCGGCCGCCGGATCTCCTACGAGCAGTACTTC.

This clonotype was seen more than once but under ten times. A single base separates this from a much larger clone, so it may be a read error. This chain uses TRBV5-1 with TRBJ2-7; D perhaps matches TRBD2 (5 bases). V dropped 4 bases and J dropped 3 bases, with 20 bases sitting between them. The CDR3 has 16 amino acids. Germline CDR1 and CDR2: SGHRS and YFSETQ. The CDR3 nucleotides read TGCGCCAGCAGCCCGGATCTCGGCAAGGGAGACTACGAGCAGTACTTC. It translates to CASSPDLGKGDYEQYF.